Shown below are 24 T cell receptor beta chains from a single sample sequenced in a study of human T cells and chemical hapten exposure. Using its own MiXCR run on the RACE reads, TCRdb lists one record per CDR3 protein. The sample includes some 400,000 distinct CDR3 sequences, 4.8% of them seen just once. Time point in this sample: patch test 1, 2 weeks after DPC sensitization. Treatment indicated: therapeutic diphenylcyclopropenone sensitization with weekly scalp DPC. The sample here was whole blood, taken in connection with sensitization to the hapten diphenylcyclopropenone (DPC). The receptor source for this set is a woman aged 45-65 years with alopecia areata. Some clones in this sample may be carry-over from other donors' samples.

The rearrangement uses TRBV3-1 and TRBJ2-3; 10 bases align to TRBD2. Germline CDR1 LGHDT, CDR2 YNNKEL (reference sequence). The junction had 8 bases not matched to a gene; V was cut back by 3 bases and J by 5 bases. CDR3 length: 16 amino acids. The CDR3: CASSHLLAGVKDTQYF. The CDR3 region has the DNA TGTGCCAGCAGCCACTTGCTAGCGGGAGTGAAAGATACGCAGTATTTT.

This clonotype has just a few counts. This sequence joins TRBV25-1 and TRBJ2-3, with TRBD2 identical over 7 bases. The CDR3 is made up of 14 amino acids. Unmatched junction bases numbered 6, after V lost 5 bases and J lost 4 bases. Germline CDR1 MGHDK, CDR2 SYGVNS. This CDR3 is CASSIGAGADTQYF. In DNA, the CDR3 is TGTGCCAGCAGTATAGGGGCGGGGGCAGATACGCAGTATTTT. The full variable domain, with the rest looked up from reference TRBV25-1 and TRBJ2-3, is EADIYQTPRYLVIGTGKKITLECSQTMGHDKMYWYQQDPGMELHLIHYSYGVNSTEKGDLSSESTVSRIRTEHFPLTLESARPSHTSQYLCASSIGAGADTQYFGPGTRLTVL.

This chain joins TRBV7-2 and TRBJ1-5; TRBD1 aligns across 9 bases. With V trimmed by 4 bases and J by 6 bases, 13 bases remained unmatched. This CDR3 contains 17 residues. CDR1 SGHTA and CDR2 FQGNSA come from the germline V gene. The CDR3 region is CASSSTGQGFGAQPQHF. The DNA for the CDR3 is TGTGCCAGCAGCTCGACGGGACAGGGTTTTGGGGCTCAGCCCCAGCATTTT.

This clonotype was picked up a small number of times. This chain links TRBV20-1 with TRBJ1-6; the D is unclear. The CDR3 spans 16 residues. CDR1 and CDR2 from the germline V gene are DFQATT and SNEGSKA (reference sequence). Trimming removed 6 bases from V and 0 bases from J, with 15 bases in between. The DNA for the CDR3 is TGCAGTGCGCCTTCTTCCTCCGGCTCCTATAATTCACCCCTCCACTTT. Translated: CSAPSSSGSYNSPLHF.

The chain recombines TRBV4-1 with TRBJ2-5; 8 bases align to TRBD2. J was trimmed by 1 base and V by 8 bases; bases with no gene match: 12. Germline CDR1 reads MGHRA; CDR2 reads YSYEKL. This CDR3 has 16 residues. The CDR3 DNA reads as TGCGCCAGCGCGTTCTTCAGCGGGGGAGCCCAAGAGACCCAGTACTTC. Residues: CASAFFSGGAQETQYF.

This clonotype has ten or more counts. V gene TRBV29-1 combines with J gene TRBJ2-1; D is uncertain. The V and J ends lost 1 base and 5 bases respectively, with 6 bases between them. The CDR3 sequence is 12 residues long. Germline CDR1 is SQVTM and CDR2 is ANQGSEA. The CDR3 spells CSVEGNDNEQFF. The CDR3 DNA is TGCAGCGTTGAAGGTAATGACAATGAGCAGTTCTTC.

In this sample, this clonotype turned up a few times. The chain joins TRBV20-1 to TRBJ2-3; 11 bases are shared with TRBD2. The CDR3 totals 16 residues. Germline assignment: CDR1 DFQATT and CDR2 SNEGSKA (reference sequence). DNA for the CDR3: TGCAGCGCTTCTTTGGTTCGACTAGCGGGAAAAGATACGCAGTATTTT. Its protein is CSASLVRLAGKDTQYF.

J is TRBJ2-3 and V is TRBV27; TRBD2 matches at 13 bases. This CDR3 spans 17 amino acids. In germline, CDR1 is MNHEY, CDR2 SMNVEV (reference sequence). The junction had 6 bases not matched to a gene; V was cut back by 4 bases and J by 2 bases. In DNA form, the CDR3 reads TGTGCCAGCAGTTCGTGGACTAGCGGGGGTGACACAGATACGCAGTATTTT. It translates to CASSSWTSGGDTDTQYF.

The sample holds many counts of this clonotype. The rearrangement uses TRBV6-1 and TRBJ2-5; 7 bases fit TRBD1. Germline CDR1 reads MNHNS; CDR2 reads SASEGT. V shed 0 bases, J shed 2 bases, and the junction held 6 bases outside the gene matches. The CDR3 sequence is 16 residues long. DNA for the CDR3: TGTGCCAGCAGTGAAGCAGAAGGGACAGTGCAAGAGACCCAGTACTTC. Translation gives CASSEAEGTVQETQYF.

As DNA, the CDR3 is TGCAGTGCTACCCAGGGGGATAGCAATCAGCCCCAGCATTTT. It specifies CSATQGDSNQPQHF. The chain links TRBV20-1 to TRBJ1-5; TRBD1 aligns across 7 bases. J gave up 0 bases and V 4 bases, and 3 bases lay outside the gene matches. The CDR3 contains 14 residues. Germline lookup yields CDR1 DFQATT and CDR2 SNEGSKA (reference sequence).

In this sample, this clonotype turned up many times. This chain connects TRBV11-2 to TRBJ2-7; the D gene could be TRBD1 or TRBD2 (6 bases each). The CDR3 has 15 amino acids. Per the germline V gene, CDR1 is SGHAT and CDR2 is FQNNGV. V was pared by 1 base and J by 4 bases, with 14 bases between. The DNA for the CDR3 is TGTGCCAGCAGCTTAGGGACAGCTGCGGGATACGAGCAGTACTTC. Protein product: CASSLGTAAGYEQYF.

In its sample, this clonotype was seen many times. The chain joins TRBV6-5 to TRBJ1-4; 7 nucleotides match TRBD1. Trimming removed 5 bases from V and 7 bases from J; junction bases left unmatched: 4. The CDR3 totals 13 residues. Germline CDR1 reads MNHEY; CDR2 reads SVGAGI. This CDR3 is CASSPTGREKLFF. In nucleotides, the CDR3 is TGTGCCAGCAGTCCGACAGGGCGTGAAAAACTGTTTTTT.

This clonotype occurred many times. The chain uses TRBV4-1 and TRBJ1-5; 7 bases map to TRBD1. The CDR3 has 16 amino acids. The V and J ends lost 1 base and 3 bases, in that order; junction bases with no gene match: 6. The germline V gene encodes CDR1 MGHRA and CDR2 YSYEKL. The CDR3 nucleotides are TGCGCCAGCAGCCAAGTGGAACAGGGGCTCAATCAGCCCCAGCATTTT. Its translation: CASSQVEQGLNQPQHF.

This clonotype was detected ten times or more. This CDR3 reads CSVDPGTGYYGYTF. The CDR3 nucleotides are TGCAGCGTTGACCCCGGGACAGGGTACTATGGCTACACCTTC. The rearrangement uses TRBV29-1 and TRBJ1-2, with 9 bases fitting TRBD1. The CDR3 consists of 14 residues. Germline values: CDR1 SQVTM, CDR2 ANQGSEA. V gave up 3 bases and J gave up 3 bases; unmatched junction bases: 5.

Comment on this clonotype: Just one base apart from a much larger clone, this may be a read error. The CDR3 DNA sequence: TGTGCCAGCAGTTACTCGGGAGTGGGAGTACACAATGAGCAGTTCTTC. Translating gives CASSYSGVGVHNEQFF. The chain uses TRBV6-5 and TRBJ2-1; possible D gene TRBD2, 5 bases. This CDR3 is built from 16 residues. From germline, CDR1 is MNHEY and CDR2 SVGAGI. Trimming cost V 0 bases and J 5 bases, with 14 bases left between them.

In its sample, this clonotype was seen a few times. The chain links TRBV29-1 to TRBJ2-5; TRBD1 agrees at 7 bases. From germline, CDR1 is SQVTM and CDR2 ANQGSEA. Unmatched junction bases numbered 7, after V lost 7 bases and J lost 2 bases. The length of the CDR3 is 13 residues. The CDR3 nucleotides read TGCAGCGGAGCCGGACAGGCGCAAGAGACCCAGTACTTC. This sequence encodes CSGAGQAQETQYF. Based on the CDR3 plus reference TRBV29-1 and TRBJ2-5, the full variable domain is SAVISQKPSRDICQRGTSLTIQCQVDSQVTMMFWYRQQPGQSLTLIATANQGSEATYESGFVIDKFPISRPNLTFSTLTVSNMSPEDSSIYLCSGAGQAQETQYFGPGTRLLVL.

This clonotype was seen repeatedly, ten times or more. The chain joins TRBV20-1 to TRBJ1-2, with 7 bases matching TRBD1. Germline V gene data show CDR1 as DFQATT and CDR2 as SNEGSKA (reference sequence). The length of the CDR3 is 16 residues. The V and J ends lost 0 bases and 4 bases, in that order; junction bases with no gene match: 11. CDR3 loop: CSAREAGTDIPYGYTF. The CDR3, as DNA: TGCAGTGCTAGAGAGGCCGGGACAGACATTCCCTATGGCTACACCTTC.

This clonotype was counted at least ten times. This chain joins TRBV5-1 and TRBJ1-4; a possible D gene is TRBD1 (5 bases). Germline V CDR1 and CDR2: SGHRS, YFSETQ. This CDR3 spans 15 amino acids. V was clipped by 4 bases and J by 8 bases, with 18 bases between them. CDR3 sequence reads: CASSRVMGDYEKLFF. The CDR3 nucleotides are TGCGCCAGCAGCCGCGTGATGGGGGATTACGAAAAACTGTTTTTT.

This clonotype was counted ten times or more. V gene TRBV5-1 combines with J gene TRBJ2-5; 8 positions match TRBD1. From germline, CDR1 is SGHRS and CDR2 YFSETQ. The CDR3 loop spans 14 amino acids. The trim removed 3 bases at V and 5 bases at J, leaving 6 bases unmatched. The CDR3 nucleotides are TGCGCCAGCAGCTCTTGGACAGGGATGGAGACCCAGTACTTC. It codes for CASSSWTGMETQYF.

This clonotype was seen many times. J is TRBJ2-5 and V is TRBV6-6, with D uncertain. CDR1 is MNHNY and CDR2 is SVGAGI in the germline V gene (reference sequence). CDR3 length: 14 residues. Trimming removed 5 bases at V and 0 bases at J, with 10 bases between. CDR3 in DNA: TGTGCCAGCAGTCCCCCTATTTACCAAGAGACCCAGTACTTC. Amino acids: CASSPPIYQETQYF.

Ten or more counts support this clonotype. This chain connects TRBV20-1 to TRBJ1-5, with no clear D. In germline, CDR1 is DFQATT, CDR2 SNEGSKA (reference sequence). V was trimmed by 0 bases and J by 0 bases, leaving 12 bases between them. This CDR3 has 16 residues. The CDR3 DNA is TGCAGTGCTAGAGACTGGGCAGATTATAGCAATCAGCCCCAGCATTTT. Its translation: CSARDWADYSNQPQHF.

V and J are TRBV3-1 and TRBJ2-7, with D perhaps TRBD1 (6 bases). The CDR3 runs to 16 residues. Trimming left V 0 bases short and J 7 bases short, with 19 bases between. From germline, CDR1 is LGHDT and CDR2 YNNKEL (reference sequence). This CDR3 is CASSQEGANTAGEQYF. CDR3 sequence (DNA): TGTGCCAGCAGCCAAGAGGGGGCCAATACGGCCGGTGAGCAGTACTTC.

This clonotype was counted many times. This chain links TRBV5-4 with TRBJ1-6, with D tentatively TRBD1 (6 bases). The germline CDR1 and CDR2 sequences are SGHNT and YYREEE (reference sequence). V lost 5 bases and J lost 3, with 15 bases in between. CDR3 size: 16 residues. CDR3 in DNA: TGTGCCAGCAGTCCGGACAGCCTCTTCTATAATTCACCCCTCCACTTT. Protein: CASSPDSLFYNSPLHF.

In this sample, this clonotype turned up many times. Its ends do not fully match the called genes, so a read error is possible. The chain recombines TRBV7-8 with TRBJ1-2; possibly TRBD1 for D (5 bases). The CDR3 runs to 11 residues. The germline V gene encodes CDR1 SGHVS and CDR2 FQNEAQ. CDR3 coding DNA: TGTGCCAGCACAGACAGCTCCTACTTCTCCTTC. Translated: CASTDSSYFSF.